A single sample is the source of the 28 T cell receptor beta chains below, sequenced in a study of CD8+ T cells in alopecia areata. Investigators isolated RNA and reverse transcribed it into cDNA to act as the sequencing template. The protocol was immunoSEQ multiplex PCR, while the TCRdb copy is restricted to in-frame clones and leaves out a portion. The data show about 94,000 clones, 70% to 85% seen once. Treatment indicated: oral pan-JAK inhibitor, 5-10 mg twice daily. The sample in question was CD8+ T cells sorted from blood, obtained at week 44, from a patient treated with tofacitinib. The receptors here all came from a human donor with alopecia areata.

In its sample, this clone was seen a few times. The chain recombines TRBV10-3 with TRBJ2-1; unclear D gene. V dropped 5 bases and J dropped 12 bases, with 11 bases sitting between them. The CDR3 sequence is 11 residues long. CDR1 and CDR2 from the germline V gene are ENHRY and SYGVKD. This chain's CDR3 is CAISSGEGQFF. CDR3 bases: TGTGCCATCAGTTCTGGTGAAGGGCAGTTCTTC.

The rearrangement joins TRBV6-1 to TRBJ2-7; a possible D gene is TRBD2 (7 bases). Germline assignment: CDR1 MNHNS and CDR2 SASEGT. CDR3 size: 15 residues. Trimming left V 2 bases short and J 0 bases short, with 11 bases between. The CDR3 DNA reads TGTGCCAGCAGTGAATGGCGGGGGCCCTCCTACGAGCAGTACTTC. Translating it yields CASSEWRGPSYEQYF.

The chain joins TRBV7-8 to TRBJ2-1; D might be TRBD1 (5 bases). The CDR3 consists of 14 residues. V lost 3 bases to trimming and J lost 9 bases, with 15 bases between them. The germline V gene encodes CDR1 SGHVS and CDR2 FQNEAQ. CDR3 nucleotides: TGTGCCAGCAGCTTTAGACGATCAGGGTTTGAGCAGTTCTTC. It is translated as CASSFRRSGFEQFF.

The chain couples TRBV11-2 to TRBJ2-7; 9 bases match TRBD2. Per the germline V gene, CDR1 is SGHAT and CDR2 is FQNNGV. The CDR3 extends over 15 amino acids. Trimming removed 3 bases from V and 0 bases from J; junction bases left unmatched: 3. Here the CDR3 reads CASSLSGGSSYEQYF. The CDR3 DNA reads as TGTGCCAGCAGCTTGAGCGGGGGGAGCTCCTACGAGCAGTACTTC.

Comment on this clone: The same CDR3 is also encoded by other DNA sequences in this sample. V is TRBV27 and J is TRBJ1-5; no clear D. Trimming removed 3 bases at V and 2 bases at J, with 5 bases between. Per germline, CDR1 MNHEY and CDR2 SMNVEV (reference sequence). CDR3 length: 13 amino acids. The CDR3, as DNA: TGTGCCAGCAGTTTGAGGGGCAATCAGCCCCAGCATTTT. It yields the protein CASSLRGNQPQHF.

V and J are TRBV30 and TRBJ1-2; D uncertain. Germline CDR1 is GTSNPN and CDR2 is SVGIG (reference sequence). V dropped 4 bases and J dropped 8 bases, with 11 bases sitting between them. The CDR3 totals 11 residues. CDR3 DNA: TGTGCCTGGACCCTAGGCTCAGGCTACACCTTC. As protein: CAWTLGSGYTF.

V gene TRBV4-3 combines with J gene TRBJ1-1, with D possibly being TRBD1 (6 bases). The CDR3 has 15 amino acids. Trimming removed 3 bases from V and 0 bases from J, with 11 bases in between. Germline values: CDR1 LGHNA, CDR2 YSLEER. The CDR3 sequence: CASSQRSGVNTEAFF. CDR3 DNA sequence: TGCGCCAGCAGCCAGCGATCAGGGGTGAACACTGAAGCTTTCTTT.

Points on this clone: Different DNA sequences within this sample yield the same CDR3. This chain connects TRBV27 to TRBJ2-7; the match to TRBD2 covers 7 bases. CDR1 and CDR2 from the germline V gene are MNHEY and SMNVEV (reference sequence). This CDR3 is built from 11 residues. J lost 7 bases, V lost 5 bases, and 2 bases had no gene match. CDR3 in DNA: TGTGCCAGCAGTCTGGGGGGGGAGCAGTACTTC. This codes for CASSLGGEQYF.

This chain connects TRBV30 to TRBJ1-1, with D uncertain. The CDR3 is made up of 13 amino acids. Deletions cut 3 bases from V and 1 base from J, with 9 bases between. Germline values: CDR1 GTSNPN, CDR2 SVGIG (reference sequence). The CDR3, as DNA: TGTGCCTGGAGGGTGATTCGGAACACTGAAGCTTTCTTT. Amino acid sequence: CAWRVIRNTEAFF.

This CDR3 reads CASSYSAQTGELFF. CDR3 sequence (DNA): TGTGCCAGCAGTTACTCCGCACAAACCGGGGAGCTGTTTTTT. The rearrangement joins TRBV6-6 to TRBJ2-2, with D unclear. Germline lookup yields CDR1 MNHNY and CDR2 SVGAGI (reference sequence). The V end was cut by 0 bases, the J end by 5 bases, with 7 bases between. CDR3 length equals 14 residues.

In this sample, this clone turned up once. The V and J genes are TRBV27 and TRBJ2-7; 7 nucleotides align to TRBD2. V lost 2 bases, J lost 3 bases, and 10 bases stayed unmatched. CDR1 is MNHEY, CDR2 SMNVEV, per germline (reference sequence). The CDR3 loop spans 16 amino acids. CDR3 amino acids: CASSLTSETSYYEQYF. CDR3 coding DNA: TGTGCCAGCAGTTTAACCTCCGAGACTAGCTACTACGAGCAGTACTTC.

The rearrangement joins TRBV4-1 to TRBJ1-2, with TRBD1 matching 7 bases. The germline V gene encodes CDR1 MGHRA and CDR2 YSYEKL. CDR3 length equals 16 residues. The ends lost 2 bases at V and 4 bases at J; junction bases unmatched: 10. CDR3 nucleotide sequence: TGCGCCAGCAGCCAATCAGTCTCGGACAGGTCCTATGGCTACACCTTC. This encodes CASSQSVSDRSYGYTF.

J is TRBJ1-1 and V is TRBV6-1, with D unresolved. Per germline, CDR1 MNHNS and CDR2 SASEGT. Trimming removed 2 bases from V and 2 bases from J, with 12 bases in between. The length of the CDR3 is 15 residues. CDR3 protein: CASSEWKGGNTEAFF. The CDR3 DNA is TGTGCCAGCAGTGAATGGAAAGGAGGAAACACTGAAGCTTTCTTT.

This sequence joins TRBV29-1 and TRBJ2-1; weak D call: TRBD1 (6 bases). Trimming took 7 bases from V and 4 from J, leaving 17 bases between them. Germline lookup yields CDR1 SQVTM and CDR2 ANQGSEA. This CDR3 has 14 residues. CDR3 sequence reads: CSARQEMRYNEQFF. DNA of the CDR3: TGCAGCGCCAGACAGGAGATGCGGTACAATGAGCAGTTCTTC.

The chain recombines TRBV5-6 with TRBJ1-6; D remains unclear. CDR1 is SGHDT, CDR2 YYEEEE, per germline. There are 15 residues in the CDR3. The ends were cut back, 4 bases at V and 7 bases at J, with 15 bases in the middle. CDR3 sequence reads: CASSVHMTGNSPLHF. The CDR3 DNA is TGTGCCAGCAGCGTCCACATGACCGGGAATTCACCCCTCCACTTT. Combining the CDR3 with reference TRBV5-6 and TRBJ1-6 gives the whole variable domain DAGVTQSPTHLIKTRGQQVTLRCSPKSGHDTVSWYQQALGQGPQFIFQYYEEEERQRGNFPDRFSGHQFPNYSSELNVNALLLGDSALYLCASSVHMTGNSPLHFGNGTRLTVT.

The chain combines TRBV30 with TRBJ1-1; unclear D gene. CDR1 is GTSNPN and CDR2 is SVGIG in the germline V gene (reference sequence). V dropped 2 bases and J dropped 8 bases, with 9 bases sitting between them. The CDR3 runs to 11 residues. Here the CDR3 DNA reads TGTGCCTGGAGTCCCGGGCAGGAAGCTTTCTTT. It encodes CAWSPGQEAFF.

This chain uses TRBV4-3 with TRBJ1-2; D might be TRBD1 (5 bases). V was pared by 5 bases and J by 6 bases, with 16 bases between. The germline V gene has CDR1 LGHNA and CDR2 YSLEER. There are 14 residues in the CDR3. CDR3 loop: CASSGRTVGDGYTF. The CDR3 DNA reads TGCGCCAGCAGCGGGCGGACGGTGGGGGATGGCTACACCTTC.

V gene TRBV6-5 combines with J gene TRBJ2-3; 12 nucleotides align to TRBD1. Trimming removed 5 bases from V and 4 bases from J; junction bases left unmatched: 4. The CDR3 runs to 15 residues. Germline V gives CDR1 MNHEY, CDR2 SVGAGI. CDR3 amino acids: CASSLGTGGADTQYF. DNA for the CDR3: TGTGCCAGCAGTCTCGGGACAGGGGGCGCAGATACGCAGTATTTT.

The chain links TRBV4-3 to TRBJ1-1, with D possibly being TRBD1 (5 bases). This CDR3 region has 15 residues. V was pared by 0 bases and J by 8 bases, with 16 bases between. Germline V lookup: CDR1 LGHNA, CDR2 YSLEER. The CDR3 loop is CASSQDWQGITEAFF. The CDR3 nucleotides read TGCGCCAGCAGCCAAGATTGGCAGGGTATCACAGAAGCTTTCTTT.

The J gene is TRBJ1-5, the V gene TRBV19; D uncertain. The CDR3 contains 14 residues. Germline-derived CDR1 and CDR2 are LNHDA and SQIVND (reference sequence). Trimming shortened V by 9 bases and J by 3 bases, and 15 bases separated the two germline ends. CDR3 DNA sequence: TGTGCCAGCCGAAAAACGGGTTTCAATCAGCCCCAGCATTTT. Encoded protein: CASRKTGFNQPQHF.

The chain carries TRBV10-2 and TRBJ2-7; possible D gene TRBD1, 6 bases. CDR1 is WSHSY and CDR2 is SAAADI in the germline V gene. CDR3 length: 14 amino acids. V dropped 2 bases and J dropped 6 bases, with 14 bases sitting between them. The CDR3 nucleotides read TGCGCCAGCAGTGAGGGGGGCTTCCCGCCCGAGCAGTACTTC. Residues: CASSEGGFPPEQYF.

The chain has TRBV19 and TRBJ1-6; D perhaps matches TRBD1 (5 bases). V was trimmed by 7 bases and J by 0 bases, leaving 10 bases between them. This CDR3 is 15 amino acids long. Germline V gene sequence: CDR1 LNHDA, CDR2 SQIVND (reference sequence). The CDR3 region is CASNLGHSYNSPLHF. The CDR3 DNA is TGTGCCAGTAATCTCGGACACTCCTATAATTCACCCCTCCACTTT.

The V and J genes are TRBV6-5 and TRBJ1-2; no firm D call. The CDR3 covers 13 residues. V lost 6 bases to trimming and J lost 2 bases, with 10 bases between them. CDR1 is MNHEY, CDR2 SVGAGI, per germline. CDR3 sequence: CASSPHQNYGYTF. The CDR3 region has the DNA TGTGCCAGCAGCCCCCACCAGAACTATGGCTACACCTTC.

This clone showed up just a few times. The V call is TRBV6-4, the J call TRBJ2-1; perhaps TRBD1 as D (5 bases). The ends were cut back, 10 bases at V and 3 bases at J, with 13 bases in the middle. From germline, CDR1 is MRHNA and CDR2 SNTAGT. The CDR3 consists of 13 residues. This CDR3 is CATGKDSYNEQFF. For the CDR3, the DNA is TGTGCCACCGGAAAAGACAGCTACAATGAGCAGTTCTTC.

This clone was seen just once. This sequence joins TRBV19 and TRBJ1-2, with D maybe TRBD1 (6 bases). Germline V gene lookup returns CDR1 LNHDA and CDR2 SQIVND (reference sequence). This CDR3 is built from 12 residues. Trimming took off 9 bases at V and 7 bases at J, with 15 bases between the two ends. The CDR3, as DNA: TGTGCCAGCAAACTCGGGGGCCTTGGCTACACCTTC. Residues: CASKLGGLGYTF.

This clone has just a few counts. The V gene is TRBV4-1, the J gene TRBJ2-3; TRBD1 is a possible D gene (7 bases). The CDR3 has 15 amino acids. Trimming removed 4 bases from V and 4 bases from J, with 15 bases in between. CDR1 MGHRA and CDR2 YSYEKL come from the germline V gene. The CDR3 region is CASSLRQGLADTQYF. In DNA form, the CDR3 reads TGCGCCAGCAGCCTACGACAGGGACTCGCAGATACGCAGTATTTT.

There are a few counts of this clone. The gene calls are TRBV29-1 and TRBJ1-1, with D possibly matching TRBD1 (6 bases). The CDR3 is 14 residues long. With 6 bases removed from V and 0 bases from J, the gap between germline ends came to 14 bases. Per germline, CDR1 SQVTM and CDR2 ANQGSEA. The CDR3, as DNA: TGCAGCGTGTTGGGGGGGGCCATGAACACTGAAGCTTTCTTT. Translated, it gives CSVLGGAMNTEAFF.

The V and J genes are TRBV5-6 and TRBJ2-3; D unresolved. The CDR3 has 14 amino acids. Germline V gene lookup returns CDR1 SGHDT and CDR2 YYEEEE. V lost 0 bases to trimming and J lost 4 bases, with 9 bases between them. The CDR3 spells CASSLAESADTQYF. The CDR3 nucleotides are TGTGCCAGCAGCTTGGCCGAGTCCGCAGATACGCAGTATTTT. Looking up the rest from reference TRBV5-6 and TRBJ2-3 gives the full variable domain: DAGVTQSPTHLIKTRGQQVTLRCSPKSGHDTVSWYQQALGQGPQFIFQYYEEEERQRGNFPDRFSGHQFPNYSSELNVNALLLGDSALYLCASSLAESADTQYFGPGTRLTVL.